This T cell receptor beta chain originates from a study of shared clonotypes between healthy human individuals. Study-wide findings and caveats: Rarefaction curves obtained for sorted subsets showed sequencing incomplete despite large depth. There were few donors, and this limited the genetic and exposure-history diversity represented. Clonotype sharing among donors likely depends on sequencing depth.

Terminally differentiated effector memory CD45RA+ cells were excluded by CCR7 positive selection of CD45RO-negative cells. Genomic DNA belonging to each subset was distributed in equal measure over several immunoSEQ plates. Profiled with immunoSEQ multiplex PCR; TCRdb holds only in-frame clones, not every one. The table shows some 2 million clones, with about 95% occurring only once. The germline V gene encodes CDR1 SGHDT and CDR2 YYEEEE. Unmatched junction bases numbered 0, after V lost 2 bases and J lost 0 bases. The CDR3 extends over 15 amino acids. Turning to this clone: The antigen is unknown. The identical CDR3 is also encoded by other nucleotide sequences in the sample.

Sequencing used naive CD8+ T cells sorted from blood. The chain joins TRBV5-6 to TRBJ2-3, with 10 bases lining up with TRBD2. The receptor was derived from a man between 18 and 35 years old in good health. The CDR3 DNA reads TGTGCCAGCAGCTTAGCGGGGGGGAGCACAGATACGCAGTATTTT. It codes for CASSLAGGSTDTQYF.